This passage covers 31 T cell receptor beta chains from one sample sequenced in a study of shared clonotypes between healthy human individuals. Sequenced by immunoSEQ multiplex PCR; TCRdb stores in-frame clones only, minus some. The table includes about 820,000 clones, approximately 92% detected once. The naive CD8 fraction comprised CD45RO-negative cells positively selected for CCR7 and excluded terminally differentiated effector memory CD45RA+ cells. Sequences were obtained from naive CD8+ T cells sorted from blood. The receptors here all came from a man aged 30 to 39 in good health.

J is TRBJ2-3 and V is TRBV5-4, with D perhaps matching TRBD2 (5 bases). The length of the CDR3 is 15 residues. The V and J ends lost 0 bases and 4 bases respectively, with 12 bases between them. Germline lookup yields CDR1 SGHNT and CDR2 YYREEE (reference sequence). CDR3 sequence: CASSLATGSPDTQYF. The CDR3 DNA reads TGTGCCAGCAGCTTGGCTACGGGGTCCCCAGATACGCAGTATTTT. Variable domain in full (rest from reference TRBV5-4 and TRBJ2-3): ETGVTQSPTHLIKTRGQQVTLRCSSQSGHNTVSWYQQALGQGPQFIFQYYREEENGRGNFPPRFSGLQFPNYSSELNVNALELDDSALYLCASSLATGSPDTQYFGPGTRLTVL.

In nucleotides, the CDR3 is TGTGCCAGCAGCGAAAGGGAGGCCTACGAGCAGTACTTC. Translating it yields CASSEREAYEQYF. The J gene is TRBJ2-7, the V gene TRBV27, with D possibly being TRBD2 (6 bases). Germline assignment: CDR1 MNHEY and CDR2 SMNVEV (reference sequence). With 6 bases removed from V and 2 bases from J, the gap between germline ends came to 11 bases. The CDR3 spans 13 residues.

Points on this clone: The sample holds other DNA sequences that translate to the same CDR3. The CDR3 nucleotides read TGTGCCAGCAGCTCAGGGAATCAGCCCCAGCATTTT. Translating it yields CASSSGNQPQHF. The chain combines TRBV7-9 with TRBJ1-5, with D possibly TRBD1 on 5 matching bases. Trimming removed 4 bases at V and 4 bases at J, with 5 bases between. The CDR3 extends over 12 amino acids. The germline CDR1 and CDR2 sequences are SEHNR and FQNEAQ (reference sequence).

The rearrangement joins TRBV7-3 to TRBJ2-5, with 7 bases fitting TRBD2. This CDR3 has 15 residues. CDR1 is SGHTA, CDR2 FQGTGA, per germline. The V segment lost 5 bases and the J segment 5 bases; nucleotides outside the gene matches: 11. CDR3 residues: CASSPLGGGEETQYF. The CDR3 DNA sequence: TGTGCCAGCAGCCCCTTGGGTGGGGGGGAGGAGACCCAGTACTTC. Using reference TRBV7-3 and TRBJ2-5 for the parts outside the CDR3, the full variable domain is GAGVSQTPSNKVTEKGKYVELRCDPISGHTALYWYRQSLGQGPEFLIYFQGTGAADDSGLPNDRFFAVRPEGSVSTLKIQRTERGDSAVYLCASSPLGGGEETQYFGPGTRLLVL.

V and J are TRBV20-1 and TRBJ2-1; the D is unclear. The V gene lost 3 bases and the J gene lost 3 bases, with 3 bases spanning the gap. The germline CDR1 and CDR2 sequences are DFQATT and SNEGSKA (reference sequence). CDR3 size: 11 residues. CDR3 in amino acids: CSASRYNEQFF. The CDR3 region has the DNA TGCAGTGCTAGCCGCTACAATGAGCAGTTCTTC.

The gene calls are TRBV19 and TRBJ2-1, with 7 bases aligning to TRBD2. Germline trimming cut 1 base from V and 2 bases from J; bases unmatched to any gene: 8. Germline V gene sequence: CDR1 LNHDA, CDR2 SQIVND (reference sequence). CDR3 size: 17 residues. CDR3 bases: TGTGCCAGTAGTATAGCCACGGATCTAGCGGCCTACAATGAGCAGTTCTTC. This gives the protein CASSIATDLAAYNEQFF.

This chain joins TRBV19 and TRBJ2-1; D may be TRBD1 or TRBD2 (6 bases each). The ends were cut back, 7 bases at V and 7 bases at J, with 14 bases in the middle. Germline-derived CDR1 and CDR2 are LNHDA and SQIVND (reference sequence). This CDR3 region has 13 residues. DNA of the CDR3: TGTGCCAGTAACAGGGACGCGGGGAATGAGCAGTTCTTC. It specifies CASNRDAGNEQFF.

V gene TRBV28 combines with J gene TRBJ2-3, with 7 nucleotides matching TRBD1. The J segment lost 0 bases and the V segment lost 6 bases, leaving 15 bases of the junction unmatched. The CDR3 sequence is 18 residues long. Germline V lookup: CDR1 MDHEN, CDR2 SYDVKM. The CDR3 loop reads CASSHYGTEWSSTDTQYF. CDR3 nucleotides: TGTGCCAGCAGCCATTATGGGACAGAGTGGTCTAGCACAGATACGCAGTATTTT.

V and J are TRBV13 and TRBJ2-1; TRBD2 matches at 12 bases. Trimming cost V 2 bases and J 8 bases; bases outside gene matches: 4. CDR1 and CDR2 (germline): PRHDT, FYEKMQ (reference sequence). CDR3 length equals 15 residues. CDR3 amino acids: CASSLRLAGVYEQFF. The CDR3 nucleotides read TGTGCCAGCAGCTTACGACTAGCGGGAGTGTATGAGCAGTTCTTC.

This clone occurred once. The chain uses TRBV30 and TRBJ2-7; tentative D call: TRBD2 (5 bases). Germline V lookup: CDR1 GTSNPN, CDR2 SVGIG (reference sequence). Trimming pared 0 bases from V and 3 bases from J, leaving 15 bases between. The CDR3 length is 15 residues. The CDR3 loop reads CAWSVQPSGFYEQYF. In DNA form, the CDR3 reads TGTGCCTGGAGTGTACAGCCCAGCGGATTCTACGAGCAGTACTTC.

In its sample, this clone was seen once. CDR3 sequence reads: CASSWGTSGNNEQFF. The CDR3 region has the DNA TGTGCCAGCAGCTGGGGGACTAGCGGTAACAATGAGCAGTTCTTC. This chain joins TRBV7-6 and TRBJ2-1; 11 bases map to TRBD2. Germline V CDR1 and CDR2: SGHVS, FNYEAQ. The junction had 4 bases not matched to a gene; V was cut back by 4 bases and J by 5 bases. The CDR3 consists of 15 residues.

This sequence joins TRBV5-1 and TRBJ2-3; a weak D match, TRBD1 (5 bases). This CDR3 is built from 21 residues. V was clipped by 1 base and J by 2 bases, with 29 bases between them. Germline V gives CDR1 SGHRS, CDR2 YFSETQ. The CDR3 nucleotides are TGCGCCAGCAGCTTGACCGGAATGGGGCTCCATGACCTGAGAATCACAGATACGCAGTATTTT. Amino acids: CASSLTGMGLHDLRITDTQYF.

As to this clone: Within the sample, other DNA sequences also encode this same CDR3. The chain has TRBV7-9 and TRBJ2-7; D not certain. Trimming removed 2 bases from V and 0 bases from J, with 5 bases in between. There are 13 residues in the CDR3. CDR1 and CDR2 from the germline V gene are SEHNR and FQNEAQ (reference sequence). CDR3 sequence (DNA): TGTGCCAGCAGCTTACCGAGCTCCTACGAGCAGTACTTC. Amino acids: CASSLPSSYEQYF.

This clone was seen just once. The CDR3 protein is CASSSPNLAGANVLTF. The CDR3 DNA follows: TGTGCCAGCAGTTCACCCAACTTAGCCGGGGCCAACGTCCTGACTTTC. The chain joins TRBV27 to TRBJ2-6; D uncertain. There are 16 residues in the CDR3. Per the germline V gene, CDR1 is MNHEY and CDR2 is SMNVEV (reference sequence). The germline V and J ends were trimmed by 4 bases and 4 bases, with 14 bases remaining between them.

The V and J genes are TRBV11-3 and TRBJ2-2, with 12 positions matching TRBD1. The V segment lost 3 bases and the J segment 9 bases; nucleotides outside the gene matches: 2. The CDR3 sequence is 14 residues long. Germline loops: CDR1 SGHNT, CDR2 YENEEA. The CDR3 protein is CASSLGQGARELFF. Written as DNA, the CDR3 is TGTGCCAGCAGCTTGGGACAGGGGGCCAGGGAGCTGTTTTTT.

Points on this clone: The sample carries other DNA sequences with the same CDR3. The V gene is TRBV28, the J gene TRBJ2-7; no definite D call. V was cut by 3 bases and J by 4 bases, with 4 bases left in between. The CDR3 spans 11 residues. CDR1 and CDR2 (germline): MDHEN, SYDVKM. The CDR3 is CASSFDYEQYF. The CDR3 coding sequence is TGTGCCAGCAGTTTTGATTACGAGCAGTACTTC.

The chain links TRBV5-6 to TRBJ2-7; D assignment may be TRBD1 or TRBD2 (6 bases each). V shed 0 bases and J shed 6 bases, with 16 bases lying between them. CDR1 SGHDT and CDR2 YYEEEE come from the germline V gene. CDR3 size: 15 residues. The CDR3 nucleotides are TGTGCCAGCAGCTTGGTTTCGGGGGCTACCCTCGAGCAGTACTTC. This encodes CASSLVSGATLEQYF.

The chain is built from TRBV27 and TRBJ2-7, with 11 bases lining up with TRBD2. CDR1 MNHEY and CDR2 SMNVEV come from the germline V gene (reference sequence). The CDR3 is made up of 14 amino acids. With V trimmed by 5 bases and J by 6 bases, 6 bases remained unmatched. The CDR3 sequence is CASSQLAGDGEQYF. As DNA, the CDR3 is TGTGCCAGCAGTCAACTAGCGGGAGATGGCGAGCAGTACTTC.

This chain links TRBV7-9 with TRBJ2-2; D might be TRBD1 (7 bases). Germline CDR1 and CDR2: SEHNR and FQNEAQ (reference sequence). The V end was cut by 5 bases, the J end by 6 bases, with 19 bases between. This CDR3 contains 16 residues. The CDR3 spells CASSKGGGEDSGELFF. CDR3 nucleotides: TGTGCCAGCAGCAAAGGAGGGGGCGAAGATTCCGGGGAGCTGTTTTTT.

This chain links TRBV29-1 with TRBJ2-7, with 7 bases matching TRBD2. V lost 4 bases and J lost 4; bases outside the gene matches: 7. The germline gives CDR1 SQVTM, CDR2 ANQGSEA. The CDR3 spans 13 residues. For the CDR3, the DNA is TGCAGCGTTGCGGGAGGTTCGTCTTACGAGCAGTACTTC. Its protein product is CSVAGGSSYEQYF.

V usage is TRBV9 and J usage is TRBJ1-2, with TRBD1 matching 7 bases. V dropped 4 bases and J dropped 8; count of bases not matched to a gene: 14. There are 15 residues in the CDR3. The germline V gene encodes CDR1 SGDLS and CDR2 YYNGEE. CDR3 residues: CASSNWTGPMEGYTF. The CDR3, as DNA: TGTGCCAGCAGCAACTGGACAGGACCTATGGAGGGCTACACCTTC.

This chain links TRBV5-4 with TRBJ2-5; D call uncertain. The CDR3 has 14 amino acids. Germline assignment: CDR1 SGHNT and CDR2 YYREEE (reference sequence). Trimming cost V 2 bases and J 2 bases, with 10 bases left between them. CDR3 bases: TGTGCCAGCAGCTTTGTCACAGATCAAGAGACCCAGTACTTC. This sequence encodes CASSFVTDQETQYF. Full variable domain (missing parts from reference TRBV5-4 and TRBJ2-5): ETGVTQSPTHLIKTRGQQVTLRCSSQSGHNTVSWYQQALGQGPQFIFQYYREEENGRGNFPPRFSGLQFPNYSSELNVNALELDDSALYLCASSFVTDQETQYFGPGTRLLVL.

CDR3: CASSVGPTVSGNTIYF. The DNA of the CDR3 is TGTGCCAGCAGCGTCGGCCCTACTGTCTCTGGAAACACCATATATTTT. The rearrangement uses TRBV9 and TRBJ1-3, with D unclear. V was pared by 2 bases and J by 0 bases, with 12 bases between. The germline V gene has CDR1 SGDLS and CDR2 YYNGEE. The CDR3 is 16 residues long.

The gene calls are TRBV2 and TRBJ1-4; D gene ambiguous. Deletions cut 6 bases from V and 2 bases from J, with 10 bases between. The germline gives CDR1 SNHLY, CDR2 FYNNEI. The CDR3 runs 14 residues. CDR3 sequence reads: CASSRYSTNEKLFF. In DNA, the CDR3 is TGTGCCAGCAGCCGGTACAGCACTAATGAAAAACTGTTTTTT.

This rearrangement joins TRBV9 to TRBJ1-2; D unresolved. The J call may not be correct, given that the DNA end is closer to TRBJ2-4. The CDR3 length is 10 residues. In germline, CDR1 is SGDLS, CDR2 YYNGEE. CDR3 loop: CASSGQYQYF. CDR3 coding DNA: TGTGCCAGCAGCGGTCAATATCAGTACTTC.

This rearrangement joins TRBV5-4 to TRBJ2-3; D might be TRBD1 (6 bases). Looked up from germline, CDR1 is SGHNT and CDR2 is YYREEE (reference sequence). CDR3 length equals 15 residues. V lost 8 bases and J 1 base, leaving 17 bases between the germline ends. Here the CDR3 reads CARFYGTPRTDTQYF. The CDR3 region has the DNA TGTGCCAGGTTCTACGGGACACCTCGCACAGATACGCAGTATTTT.

This chain connects TRBV10-1 to TRBJ1-5; D is perhaps TRBD1 (5 bases). Germline CDR1 WNHNN, CDR2 SYGVQD (reference sequence). V gave up 6 bases and J gave up 5 bases, with 11 bases separating them. The CDR3 totals 13 residues. Here the CDR3 DNA reads TGCGCCAGCAGATGGGACGGTGATCAGCCCCAGCATTTT. Translation gives CASRWDGDQPQHF.

This rearrangement joins TRBV7-9 to TRBJ1-2; D unclear. This CDR3 is built from 13 residues. The germline CDR1 and CDR2 sequences are SEHNR and FQNEAQ (reference sequence). Between the trimmed V and J ends, which lost 1 base and 6 bases, there was a span of 9 bases. This chain's CDR3 is CASSLGVGDGYTF. CDR3 nucleotides: TGTGCCAGCAGCTTAGGGGTCGGGGATGGCTACACCTTC.

In this sample, this clone turned up once. The rearrangement uses TRBV27 and TRBJ2-1, with a tentative D call TRBD2 (6 bases). Germline V gene lookup returns CDR1 MNHEY and CDR2 SMNVEV (reference sequence). The V gene lost 2 bases and the J gene lost 10 bases, with 9 bases spanning the gap. The CDR3 extends over 12 amino acids. Written as DNA, the CDR3 is TGTGCCAGCAGTTTAGGGACTGCGGAGCAGTTCTTC. Residues: CASSLGTAEQFF.

The chain recombines TRBV19 with TRBJ2-1; TRBD1 matches at 11 bases. Per the germline V gene, CDR1 is LNHDA and CDR2 is SQIVND (reference sequence). The V gene end was trimmed by 6 bases and the J gene end by 4 bases; junction bases not matched to a gene: 5. The CDR3 loop spans 15 amino acids. DNA for the CDR3: TGTGCCAGTAGCCCCGGGACAGGGGGATACAATGAGCAGTTCTTC. It specifies CASSPGTGGYNEQFF.

This clone appeared a few times. This sequence joins TRBV9 and TRBJ2-7, with TRBD1 matching over 7 bases. With 3 bases clipped from V and 0 bases from J, the junction kept 0 bases outside the gene matches. The CDR3 runs 13 residues. Germline lookup yields CDR1 SGDLS and CDR2 YYNGEE. The CDR3 nucleotides read TGTGCCAGCAGCGGACAGGGCTCCTACGAGCAGTACTTC. Its translation: CASSGQGSYEQYF.